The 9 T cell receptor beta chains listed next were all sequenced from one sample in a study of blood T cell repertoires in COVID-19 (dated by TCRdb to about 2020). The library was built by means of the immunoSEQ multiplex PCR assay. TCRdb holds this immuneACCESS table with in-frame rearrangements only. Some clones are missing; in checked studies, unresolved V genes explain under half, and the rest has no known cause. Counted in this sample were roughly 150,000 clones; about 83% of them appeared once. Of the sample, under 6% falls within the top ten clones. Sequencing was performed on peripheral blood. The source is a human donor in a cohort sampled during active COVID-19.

The CDR3 DNA sequence: TGTGCCAGCAGTTTTGGGAAGGGGTCTGAAGCTTTCTTT. This codes for CASSFGKGSEAFF. The chain links TRBV27 to TRBJ1-1, with TRBD1 as a possible D gene (5 bases). V gave up 3 bases and J gave up 6 bases, with 11 bases separating them. The length of the CDR3 is 13 residues. Germline V gene lookup returns CDR1 MNHEY and CDR2 SMNVEV (reference sequence).

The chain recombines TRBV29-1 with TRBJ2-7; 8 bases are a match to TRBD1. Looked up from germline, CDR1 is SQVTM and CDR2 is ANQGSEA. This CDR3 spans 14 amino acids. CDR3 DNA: TGCTCTCGGACAGGGACCCCGCCAGACTACGAGCAGTACTTC. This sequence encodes CSRTGTPPDYEQYF.

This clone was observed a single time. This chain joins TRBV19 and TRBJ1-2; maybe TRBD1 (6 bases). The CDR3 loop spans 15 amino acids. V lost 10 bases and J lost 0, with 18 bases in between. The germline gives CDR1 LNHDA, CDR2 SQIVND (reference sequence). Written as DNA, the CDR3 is TGTGCCACCATCTCGGGACAAGGACCTAACTATGGCTACACCTTC. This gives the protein CATISGQGPNYGYTF.

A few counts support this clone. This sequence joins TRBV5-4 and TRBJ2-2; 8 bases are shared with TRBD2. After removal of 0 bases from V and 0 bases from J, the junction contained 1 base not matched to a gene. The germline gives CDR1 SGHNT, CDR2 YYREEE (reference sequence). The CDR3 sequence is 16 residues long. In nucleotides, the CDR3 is TGTGCCAGCAGCTTGGCAGCGGGAGCGAACACCGGGGAGCTGTTTTTT. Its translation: CASSLAAGANTGELFF.

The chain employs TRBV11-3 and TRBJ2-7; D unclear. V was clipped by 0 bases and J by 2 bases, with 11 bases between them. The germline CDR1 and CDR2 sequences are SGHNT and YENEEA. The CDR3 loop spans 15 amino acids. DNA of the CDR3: TGTGCCAGCAGCTTAGACTCCCCCCTAACCTACGAGCAGTACTTC. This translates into CASSLDSPLTYEQYF.

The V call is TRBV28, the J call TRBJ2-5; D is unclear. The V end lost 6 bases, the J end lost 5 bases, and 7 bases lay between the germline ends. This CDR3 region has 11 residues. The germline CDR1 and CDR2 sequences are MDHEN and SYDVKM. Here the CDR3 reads CASRSRETQYF. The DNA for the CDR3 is TGTGCCAGCAGATCGAGGGAGACCCAGTACTTC.

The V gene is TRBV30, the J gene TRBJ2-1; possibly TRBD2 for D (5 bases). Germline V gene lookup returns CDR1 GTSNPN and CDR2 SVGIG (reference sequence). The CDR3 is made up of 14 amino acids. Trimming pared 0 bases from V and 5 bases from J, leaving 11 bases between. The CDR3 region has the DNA TGTGCCTGGAGTGTAACAGCGGTCCACAATGAGCAGTTCTTC. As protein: CAWSVTAVHNEQFF.

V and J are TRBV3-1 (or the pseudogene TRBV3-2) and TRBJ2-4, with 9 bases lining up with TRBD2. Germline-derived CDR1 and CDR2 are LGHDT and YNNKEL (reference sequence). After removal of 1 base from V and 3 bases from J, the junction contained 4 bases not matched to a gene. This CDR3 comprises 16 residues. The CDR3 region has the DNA TGTGCCAGCAGCCAAGTAATAGCGGGAGTCAAAAACATTCAGTACTTC. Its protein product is CASSQVIAGVKNIQYF.

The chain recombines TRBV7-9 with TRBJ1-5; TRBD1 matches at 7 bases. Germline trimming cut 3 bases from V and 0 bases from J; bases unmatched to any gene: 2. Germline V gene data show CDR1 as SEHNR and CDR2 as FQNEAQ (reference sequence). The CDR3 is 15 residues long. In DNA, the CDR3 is TGTGCCAGCAGCTTGGGGACAGTTAGCAATCAGCCCCAGCATTTT. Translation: CASSLGTVSNQPQHF.